The source of this TCR beta chain is a study of blood T cell repertoires in COVID-19. Study-level information: Specimens from acute and convalescent COVID-19 originated in the United States, Italy and Spain. Sources were T cells, B-cell-depleted T cells, or PBMCs; the material itself was cDNA or gDNA.

Authors' processing steps: Amplifying reference gene primers gave estimates of nucleated cell counts. Assay: immunoSEQ multiplex PCR; the TCRdb copy retains only in-frame clones and omits some. V and J calls and clone size are copied from that table; D and trimming were computed from the DNA. The sample shows about 360,000 clones, about 88% of them seen only once. J gave up 4 bases and V 6 bases, and 5 bases lay outside the gene matches. Germline V gene data show CDR1 as MNHEY and CDR2 as SVGAGI. The CDR3 sequence is 15 residues long. This clone was recorded only once. The receptor was derived from a human donor in a cohort sampled during active COVID-19. Input material: peripheral blood. The V and J genes are TRBV6-5 and TRBJ2-3; 12 bases line up with TRBD2. This chain's CDR3 is CASRPLAGGPDTQYF. DNA for the CDR3: TGTGCCAGCAGGCCCCTAGCGGGGGGGCCAGATACGCAGTATTTT.